The 16 T cell receptor beta chains in this list originate from one sample, sequenced in a study of CD8 T cells in Susac syndrome. Random hexamers were used to reverse transcribe roughly 0.45 to 1 ug of RNA. TCRdb analysed the immunoSEQ multiplex PCR reads with MiXCR anew, one entry per CDR3 protein. The sample consists of 400,000 to 550,000 distinct CDR3 sequences, around 85% of them appearing once. The sequencing input was CD8+ T cells from PBMCs. These receptors all come from a human donor with multiple sclerosis.

J is TRBJ1-5 and V is TRBV4-1; D ambiguous. The CDR3 spans 15 residues. Germline V gene data show CDR1 as MGHRA and CDR2 as YSYEKL. Trimming took off 1 base at V and 5 bases at J, with 12 bases between the two ends. CDR3 loop: CASSQVGDADQPQHF. The CDR3 DNA sequence: TGCGCCAGCAGCCAAGTGGGAGACGCCGATCAGCCCCAGCATTTT.

The chain uses TRBV4-2 and TRBJ2-7; a possible D gene is TRBD1 (6 bases). V was clipped by 5 bases and J by 0 bases, with 14 bases between them. Germline-derived CDR1 and CDR2 are LGHNA and YNFKEQ. The CDR3 spans 15 residues. For the CDR3, the DNA is TGTGCCAGCAGCACAACAGAGGACAGCTCCTACGAGCAGTACTTC. Translation gives CASSTTEDSSYEQYF.

J is TRBJ2-1 and V is TRBV6-2 or TRBV6-3; D assignment may be TRBD1 or TRBD2 (6 bases each). Germline assignment: CDR1 MNHEY and CDR2 SVGEGT. Trimming shortened V by 4 bases and J by 4 bases, and 17 bases separated the two germline ends. The CDR3 runs to 16 residues. The DNA of the CDR3 is TGTGCCAGCAGTTGGGGGGCGGACTCGCCTTACAATGAGCAGTTCTTC. Translated, it gives CASSWGADSPYNEQFF.

The genes are TRBV24-1 and TRBJ2-1; 12 bases agree with TRBD2. CDR3 length: 20 amino acids. V lost 4 bases, J lost 7 bases, and 19 bases stayed unmatched. Germline V CDR1 and CDR2: KGHDR, SFDVKD. CDR3 region: CATSDGSLAGGVTIGNEQFF. CDR3 DNA: TGTGCCACCAGTGACGGGTCGCTAGCGGGGGGGGTTACGATTGGGAATGAGCAGTTCTTC.

This rearrangement joins TRBV4-1 to TRBJ1-3; TRBD1 matches at 7 bases. Per the germline V gene, CDR1 is MGHRA and CDR2 is YSYEKL. The CDR3 is 15 residues long. V lost 3 bases, J lost 6 bases, and 8 bases stayed unmatched. The CDR3 sequence: CASSQEQGYENTIYF. The CDR3 DNA is TGCGCCAGCAGCCAGGAACAGGGGTACGAAAACACCATATATTTT.

This rearrangement joins TRBV3-1 to TRBJ2-2; possible D gene TRBD2, 6 bases. With 6 bases removed from V and 2 bases from J, the gap between germline ends came to 16 bases. The CDR3 runs 16 residues. CDR1 is LGHDT, CDR2 YNNKEL, per germline (reference sequence). The CDR3 reads CASRHISGANTGELFF. The CDR3 DNA reads TGTGCCAGCAGACACATCTCGGGAGCAAACACCGGGGAGCTGTTTTTT.

V gene TRBV4-1 combines with J gene TRBJ2-2; D unresolved. V was cut by 3 bases and J by 4 bases, with 6 bases left in between. CDR1 MGHRA and CDR2 YSYEKL come from the germline V gene. The CDR3 totals 13 residues. The CDR3 region has the DNA TGCGCCAGCAGCCATGGAAGCACCGGGGAGCTGTTTTTT. Protein sequence: CASSHGSTGELFF.

The gene calls are TRBV27 and TRBJ1-2, with 9 bases aligning to TRBD1. There are 18 residues in the CDR3. Unmatched junction bases numbered 14, after V lost 6 bases and J lost 0 bases. The germline gives CDR1 MNHEY, CDR2 SMNVEV (reference sequence). DNA for the CDR3: TGTGCCAGCAGCGAGGTATCTGAGGGGACAGGGTCTAACTATGGCTACACCTTC. This translates into CASSEVSEGTGSNYGYTF.

The chain is built from TRBV5-1 and TRBJ2-7; weak D call: TRBD2 (7 bases). This CDR3 region has 16 residues. Between the trimmed V and J ends, which lost 6 bases and 2 bases, there was a span of 21 bases. The germline CDR1 and CDR2 sequences are SGHRS and YFSETQ. CDR3 amino acids: CASTSKAGANTYEQYF. As DNA, the CDR3 is TGCGCCAGCACCTCAAAGGCGGGGGCTAACACCTACGAGCAGTACTTC.

The chain employs TRBV5-1 and TRBJ2-5; the D call may be TRBD1 or TRBD2 (5 bases each). This CDR3 has 14 amino acids. From germline, CDR1 is SGHRS and CDR2 YFSETQ. With 2 bases removed from V and 4 bases from J, the gap between germline ends came to 12 bases. The chain's CDR3 is CASSLEGSTETQYF. CDR3 nucleotide sequence: TGCGCCAGCAGCTTAGAGGGGAGTACAGAGACCCAGTACTTC.

The genes are TRBV5-6 and TRBJ2-2; tentatively, D is TRBD1 (5 bases). This CDR3 is built from 16 residues. Trimming removed 3 bases from V and 6 bases from J, with 18 bases in between. Germline values: CDR1 SGHDT, CDR2 YYEEEE. The CDR3 protein is CASSSYTDTYPGELFF. The CDR3 DNA follows: TGTGCCAGCAGCTCATATACGGACACCTATCCCGGGGAGCTGTTTTTT.

The V gene is TRBV9, the J gene TRBJ2-5; D is perhaps TRBD1 (6 bases). The germline CDR1 and CDR2 sequences are SGDLS and YYNGEE. The CDR3 runs 15 residues. V was pared by 3 bases and J by 5 bases, with 17 bases between. CDR3 bases: TGTGCCAGCAGCGCCAGGGGTAGAACGGGGGAGACCCAGTACTTC. It specifies CASSARGRTGETQYF.

This clonotype is a singleton in its sample. The chain combines TRBV2 with TRBJ2-1; the D is unclear. Trimming stripped 4 bases from V and 2 bases from J, with 15 bases between. From germline, CDR1 is SNHLY and CDR2 FYNNEI. The CDR3 loop spans 16 amino acids. The CDR3 nucleotides read TGTGCCAGCAGTGCCCCCAGAGGCTCGCCCTACAATGAGCAGTTCTTC. Translated, it gives CASSAPRGSPYNEQFF.

This clonotype was observed once. J is TRBJ1-4 and V is TRBV6-5, with 7 bases aligning to TRBD1. The length of the CDR3 is 14 residues. With V trimmed by 2 bases and J by 7 bases, 4 bases remained unmatched. Per the germline V gene, CDR1 is MNHEY and CDR2 is SVGAGI. The CDR3, as DNA: TGTGCCAGCAGTTACGGGCAGGGGGGTGAAAAACTGTTTTTT. Residues: CASSYGQGGEKLFF.

V and J are TRBV28 and TRBJ1-2; D unclear. CDR1 and CDR2 (germline): MDHEN, SYDVKM. V lost 6 bases to trimming and J lost 4 bases, with 12 bases between them. This CDR3 is built from 13 residues. CDR3 DNA sequence: TGTGCCAGCAGGAGGACTCCTGGCTATGGCTACACCTTC. It encodes CASRRTPGYGYTF.

This chain uses TRBV15 with TRBJ1-1, with D perhaps TRBD1 (6 bases). Germline V gives CDR1 LNHNV, CDR2 YYDKDF (reference sequence). Trimming took off 3 bases at V and 2 bases at J, with 10 bases between the two ends. There are 14 residues in the CDR3. Here the CDR3 DNA reads TGTGCCACCAGCAGTAGGGGGATAAACACTGAAGCTTTCTTT. This sequence encodes CATSSRGINTEAFF.